A single sample is the source of the 30 T cell receptor beta chains below, sequenced in a study of cytomegalovirus exposure and HLA in healthy donors. Primers: 60 Vbeta forward and 13 Jbeta reverse. Assay used: immunoSEQ multiplex PCR; TCRdb lists only in-frame clones, some missing. The sample lists 99,000 or so clones; about an eighth were seen once. Sequencing used PBMCs. The receptors come from a man between 40 and 49 years old in good health and CMV-seropositive.

This rearrangement joins TRBV9 to TRBJ2-7; TRBD1 is a possible D gene (6 bases). Germline V gives CDR1 SGDLS, CDR2 YYNGEE. This CDR3 is built from 15 residues. Deletions cut 3 bases from V and 5 bases from J, with 18 bases between. CDR3 nucleotide sequence: TGTGCCAGCAGCGCCTCGACAGGTCGCCGGGACGAGCAGTACTTC. Its protein is CASSASTGRRDEQYF.

V is TRBV19 and J is TRBJ1-4, with D maybe TRBD1 (6 bases). The CDR3 loop spans 17 amino acids. The V and J ends lost 4 bases and 0 bases respectively, with 15 bases between them. The V gene's germline CDR1 is LNHDA and CDR2 SQIVND (reference sequence). The CDR3 DNA reads as TGTGCCAGTAGTACGCCCGCCAGACAGGCAACTAATGAAAAACTGTTTTTT. Translating it yields CASSTPARQATNEKLFF.

This clone was counted only a few times. The V and J genes are TRBV12-5 and TRBJ2-3, with 7 bases that match TRBD1. The CDR3 has 18 residues. Unmatched junction bases numbered 18, after V lost 9 bases and J lost 0 bases. Germline loops: CDR1 LGHNT, CDR2 FRNRAP. CDR3 DNA sequence: TGTGCTAGCTGGACAGGAGAAATTGAGGACGGAAGCACAGATACGCAGTATTTT. Protein product: CASWTGEIEDGSTDTQYF.

This chain uses TRBV11-2 with TRBJ2-7; 7 bases match TRBD2. Germline CDR1 SGHAT, CDR2 FQNNGV. The CDR3 covers 15 residues. Trimming cost V 5 bases and J 3 bases; bases outside gene matches: 10. In DNA form, the CDR3 reads TGTGCCAGCAGCCCCAAGCGGGAACTGAACTACGAGCAGTACTTC. This gives the protein CASSPKRELNYEQYF.

The J gene is TRBJ2-3, the V gene TRBV25-1; D not certain. The V and J ends lost 3 bases and 11 bases respectively, with 12 bases between them. Looked up from germline, CDR1 is MGHDK and CDR2 is SYGVNS. The length of the CDR3 is 12 residues. The CDR3 region is CASSDLNWRQYF. In DNA form, the CDR3 reads TGTGCCAGCAGTGACCTTAATTGGAGGCAGTATTTT.

J is TRBJ2-5 and V is TRBV5-6, with 10 bases identical to TRBD2. The germline gives CDR1 SGHDT, CDR2 YYEEEE. V dropped 4 bases and J dropped 3; count of bases not matched to a gene: 15. The CDR3 is 18 amino acids. Here the CDR3 DNA reads TGTGCCAGCAGCCCGCCGGGGACTAGCGAGTCGGGTAAAGAGACCCAGTACTTC. Translating it yields CASSPPGTSESGKETQYF.

The chain recombines TRBV7-8 with TRBJ2-4; D is unclear. CDR3 length: 15 amino acids. Germline lookup yields CDR1 SGHVS and CDR2 FQNEAQ. V lost 1 base and J 3 bases, leaving 10 bases between the germline ends. CDR3 bases: TGTGCCAGCAGCTTAGGGGCAGCCCGCAAAAACATTCAGTACTTC. Protein: CASSLGAARKNIQYF.

The V call is TRBV7-2, the J call TRBJ2-7; D unresolved. Trimming shortened V by 4 bases and J by 9 bases, and 16 bases separated the two germline ends. This CDR3 has 13 amino acids. Germline V gives CDR1 SGHTA, CDR2 FQGNSA. CDR3 protein: CASSSTGLGVQYF. DNA of the CDR3: TGTGCCAGCAGCTCGACGGGTTTGGGTGTGCAGTACTTC.

A note on this clone: One junction end disagrees with the germline gene, perhaps due to a read error. Other DNA sequences in this specimen translate into the identical CDR3. This chain connects TRBV5-6 to TRBJ2-3, with 9 positions matching TRBD2. CDR3 length equals 14 residues. Germline assignment: CDR1 SGHDT and CDR2 YYEEEE. The CDR3 DNA follows: TGTGCCAGCCTAGAACTAGCGGGCACGGATACGCAGTATTTT. It encodes CASLELAGTDTQYF.

The V and J genes are TRBV19 and TRBJ2-7; TRBD2 is a possible D gene (6 bases). Per the germline V gene, CDR1 is LNHDA and CDR2 is SQIVND (reference sequence). CDR3 length equals 16 residues. V shed 6 bases and J shed 0 bases, with 18 bases lying between them. CDR3 bases: TGTGCCAGTAGCCCTTCGAGCGGGTCAAGCTCCTACGAGCAGTACTTC. This codes for CASSPSSGSSSYEQYF.

This clone was detected only a few times. In DNA, the CDR3 is TGCGCCAGCAGCTGGGACAGGGGGACAGATACGCAGTATTTT. It yields the protein CASSWDRGTDTQYF. This chain connects TRBV5-1 to TRBJ2-3, with 11 positions matching TRBD1. CDR3 length: 14 residues. Germline lookup yields CDR1 SGHRS and CDR2 YFSETQ. The V segment lost 3 bases and the J segment 3 bases; nucleotides outside the gene matches: 0.

This clone was seen more than once but under ten times. The chain carries TRBV19 and TRBJ1-1, with a tentative D call TRBD1 (5 bases). The CDR3 runs 13 residues. Germline V CDR1 and CDR2: LNHDA, SQIVND (reference sequence). Trimming left V 4 bases short and J 3 bases short, with 9 bases between. CDR3 sequence reads: CASSTRGDTEAFF. The CDR3 coding sequence is TGTGCCAGTAGTACCCGGGGGGACACTGAAGCTTTCTTT. The full variable domain, in which reference TRBV19 and TRBJ1-1 provide the parts outside the CDR3, is DGGITQSPKYLFRKEGQNVTLSCEQNLNHDAMYWYRQDPGQGLRLIYYSQIVNDFQKGDIAEGYSVSREKKESFPLTVTSAQKNPTAFYLCASSTRGDTEAFFGQGTRLTVV.

In this sample, this clone turned up a few times. This chain uses TRBV19 with TRBJ1-5; TRBD1 aligns across 9 bases. CDR3 length: 14 residues. CDR1 is LNHDA, CDR2 SQIVND, per germline (reference sequence). Trimming cost V 5 bases and J 4 bases; bases outside gene matches: 3. The CDR3 region has the DNA TGTGCCAGTAGTGTGACAGGGGGGAATCAGCCCCAGCATTTT. Amino acids: CASSVTGGNQPQHF.

Here the CDR3 DNA reads TGTGCCATCAGGGGACAGGGGCGAGACTATGGCTACACCTTC. Translation: CAIRGQGRDYGYTF. The V gene is TRBV10-3, the J gene TRBJ1-2, with 10 bases identical to TRBD1. The CDR3 has 14 amino acids. Trimming cost V 6 bases and J 3 bases; bases outside gene matches: 4. From germline, CDR1 is ENHRY and CDR2 SYGVKD.

This sequence joins TRBV7-9 and TRBJ1-3; a possible D gene is TRBD1 (5 bases). V lost 2 bases, J lost 0 bases, and 5 bases lay in between. The CDR3 covers 14 residues. Germline V gene lookup returns CDR1 SEHNR and CDR2 FQNEAQ (reference sequence). CDR3 amino acids: CASSLTGSGNTIYF. In DNA, the CDR3 is TGTGCCAGCAGCTTAACAGGCTCTGGAAACACCATATATTTT.

There are a few counts of this clone. The chain is built from TRBV19 and TRBJ2-3, with D perhaps matching TRBD2 (6 bases). This CDR3 has 13 residues. CDR1 is LNHDA and CDR2 is SQIVND in the germline V gene (reference sequence). Deletions cut 4 bases from V and 7 bases from J, with 12 bases between. In DNA, the CDR3 is TGTGCCAGTAGTACCCGGGACTCCTATACGCAGTATTTT. As protein: CASSTRDSYTQYF.

The chain carries TRBV7-8 and TRBJ2-7; maybe TRBD2 (6 bases). This CDR3 region has 14 residues. V was pared by 7 bases and J by 3 bases, with 16 bases between. CDR1 SGHVS and CDR2 FQNEAQ come from the germline V gene. Here the CDR3 reads CASTPWGRNYEQYF. CDR3 nucleotide sequence: TGTGCCAGCACCCCGTGGGGGAGGAACTACGAGCAGTACTTC. Filled out from reference TRBV7-8 and TRBJ2-7, the complete variable domain reads GAGVSQSPRYKVAKRGQDVALRCDPISGHVSLFWYQQALGQGPEFLTYFQNEAQLDKSGLPSDRFFAERPEGSVSTLKIQRTQQEDSAVYLCASTPWGRNYEQYFGPGTRLTVT.

The rearrangement uses TRBV11-2 and TRBJ2-5; D is unclear. Trimming removed 5 bases at V and 5 bases at J, with 9 bases between. CDR3 length equals 12 residues. Germline V CDR1 and CDR2: SGHAT, FQNNGV. The CDR3 loop is CASSQRWETQYF. CDR3 nucleotides: TGTGCCAGCAGCCAGCGTTGGGAGACCCAGTACTTC.

The rearrangement joins TRBV18 to TRBJ2-7; TRBD1 agrees at 8 bases. There are 15 residues in the CDR3. Germline values: CDR1 KGHSH, CDR2 LQKENI. Germline trimming cut 3 bases from V and 4 bases from J; bases unmatched to any gene: 8. This CDR3 reads CASSPGQGPGYEQYF. The CDR3 DNA reads as TGTGCCAGCTCACCCGGACAGGGTCCCGGTTACGAGCAGTACTTC. The full variable domain, completed using reference TRBV18 and TRBJ2-7, is NAGVMQNPRHLVRRRGQEARLRCSPMKGHSHVYWYRQLPEEGLKFMVYLQKENIIDESGMPKERFSAEFPKEGPSILRIQQVVRGDSAAYFCASSPGQGPGYEQYFGPGTRLTVT.

This clone appeared a few times. The rearrangement joins TRBV18 to TRBJ2-5, with TRBD2 matching 7 bases. CDR1 and CDR2 (germline): KGHSH, LQKENI. This CDR3 region has 18 residues. V shed 3 bases and J 5 bases; nucleotides not matched to a gene: 18. The CDR3, as DNA: TGTGCCAGCTCACCCACGACACCGGGCACCTGGCGGGGGGAGACCCAGTACTTC. Protein: CASSPTTPGTWRGETQYF.

This chain links TRBV29-1 with TRBJ2-2; D is possibly TRBD2 (6 bases). CDR1 SQVTM and CDR2 ANQGSEA come from the germline V gene. There are 12 residues in the CDR3. V was trimmed by 7 bases and J by 3 bases, leaving 9 bases between them. CDR3 coding DNA: TGCAGCGGGAGGGAGTACACCGGGGAGCTGTTTTTT. It yields the protein CSGREYTGELFF.

This clone was picked up a small number of times. This chain connects TRBV30 to TRBJ2-1; 7 bases line up with TRBD1. The CDR3 consists of 15 residues. V was pared by 6 bases and J by 0 bases, with 8 bases of the junction left unmatched. In germline, CDR1 is GTSNPN, CDR2 SVGIG (reference sequence). The CDR3 protein is CACTKPGGSYNEQFF. The DNA of the CDR3 is TGTGCCTGCACGAAACCAGGGGGCTCCTACAATGAGCAGTTCTTC.

This clone was counted many times. The chain combines TRBV28 with TRBJ1-5; a weak D match, TRBD1 (6 bases). Trimming removed 4 bases at V and 16 bases at J, with 14 bases between. Germline values: CDR1 MDHEN, CDR2 SYDVKM. The CDR3 contains 11 residues. CDR3 sequence (DNA): TGTGCCAGCAGTTCGTCAGGGGTTCAACATTTT. Protein: CASSSSGVQHF. The full variable domain, its missing parts supplied by reference TRBV28 and TRBJ1-5, is DVKVTQSSRYLVKRTGEKVFLECVQDMDHENMFWYRQDPGLGLRLIYFSYDVKMKEKGDIPEGYSVSREKKERFSLILESASTNQTSMYLCASSSSGVQHFGDGTRLSIL.

The chain has TRBV29-1 and TRBJ2-7, with D perhaps matching TRBD1 (6 bases). Germline-derived CDR1 and CDR2 are SQVTM and ANQGSEA. Trimming took 0 bases from V and 4 from J, leaving 7 bases between them. The CDR3 loop spans 12 amino acids. Here the CDR3 reads CSVEDRGYEQYF. The CDR3 nucleotides read TGCAGCGTTGAAGACAGGGGATACGAGCAGTACTTC.

The chain couples TRBV6-5 to TRBJ2-3; D unresolved. Trimming took off 2 bases at V and 0 bases at J, with 6 bases between the two ends. Germline CDR1 is MNHEY and CDR2 is SVGAGI. CDR3 length: 14 amino acids. This CDR3 is CASSYLPSTDTQYF. CDR3 DNA: TGTGCCAGCAGTTACCTACCTAGCACAGATACGCAGTATTTT.

V gene TRBV9 combines with J gene TRBJ1-4, with 7 bases fitting TRBD1. V lost 4 bases and J lost 3; bases outside the gene matches: 6. CDR3 size: 15 residues. From germline, CDR1 is SGDLS and CDR2 YYNGEE. The CDR3 sequence: CASSPRQGANEKLFF. CDR3 sequence (DNA): TGTGCCAGCAGCCCCAGACAGGGTGCTAATGAAAAACTGTTTTTT.

This clone occurred a few times. This rearrangement joins TRBV13 to TRBJ2-7; possible D gene TRBD1, 6 bases. There are 16 residues in the CDR3. CDR1 is PRHDT, CDR2 FYEKMQ, per germline (reference sequence). The V and J ends lost 5 bases and 3 bases respectively, with 20 bases between them. The CDR3 region has the DNA TGTGCCAGCAGCAGACGACAGGCGACTGAATTCTACGAGCAGTACTTC. Its protein product is CASSRRQATEFYEQYF.

In its sample, this clone was seen a few times. The rearrangement links TRBV28 to TRBJ1-2, with TRBD1 as a possible D gene (6 bases). Germline CDR1 reads MDHEN; CDR2 reads SYDVKM. V was trimmed by 4 bases and J by 3 bases, leaving 6 bases between them. The CDR3 loop spans 12 amino acids. The CDR3 DNA is TGTGCCAGCAGTTGGACAGACTATGGCTACACCTTC. Translated, it gives CASSWTDYGYTF.

J is TRBJ2-7 and V is TRBV4-1; 11 bases agree with TRBD2. After removal of 1 base from V and 3 bases from J, the junction contained 8 bases not matched to a gene. The CDR3 length is 17 residues. The germline V gene has CDR1 MGHRA and CDR2 YSYEKL. This chain's CDR3 is CASSQGYSSGRIYEQYF. In DNA form, the CDR3 reads TGCGCCAGCAGCCAAGGCTACTCTAGCGGGAGGATCTACGAGCAGTACTTC.

The genes are TRBV27 and TRBJ2-3, with 10 bases lining up with TRBD2. This CDR3 spans 17 amino acids. Germline V gives CDR1 MNHEY, CDR2 SMNVEV (reference sequence). V shed 5 bases and J 0 bases; nucleotides not matched to a gene: 8. CDR3 protein: CASSTKVAGGSTDTQYF. The CDR3 nucleotides read TGTGCCAGCAGTACCAAAGTAGCGGGAGGAAGCACAGATACGCAGTATTTT.